The present entry profiles one T cell receptor beta chain with its context. This sample was included in a study of control samples from healthy donors and cancer patients. The data were produced by immunoSEQ multiplex PCR, yet TCRdb's version contains in-frame clones alone and is incomplete. Here the sample spans over 200,000 clones, about 80% being singletons. V was trimmed by 1 base and J by 2 bases, leaving 11 bases between them. The germline V gene encodes CDR1 SGHRS and CDR2 YFSETQ. The CDR3 length is 15 residues. The chain uses TRBV5-1 and TRBJ2-3, with D perhaps matching TRBD1 or TRBD2 (5 bases each). This TCR came from a woman aged 55 to 70 with lung cancer. The source material was PBMCs. The CDR3 region is CASSLPQGDTDTQYF. In DNA form, the CDR3 reads TGCGCCAGCAGCTTGCCTCAGGGAGACACAGATACGCAGTATTTT.